The 9 T cell receptor beta chains given below trace back to one sample, sequenced in a study of cytomegalovirus exposure and HLA in healthy donors. PCR employed 60 Vbeta and 13 Jbeta primers. Using immunoSEQ multiplex PCR, the repertoire was profiled, and TCRdb retains in-frame clones only, with some absent. Here the sample spans fewer than 150,000 clones, roughly 75% being singletons. Sequenced material: PBMCs. These receptors were taken from a man aged 40-49 years in good health and CMV-seropositive.

Here the CDR3 reads CAWATRDRVYNEQFF. Here the CDR3 DNA reads TGTGCCTGGGCGACCCGGGACAGGGTTTACAATGAGCAGTTCTTC. The chain employs TRBV30 and TRBJ2-1; 9 bases are shared with TRBD1. The CDR3 extends over 15 amino acids. After removal of 5 bases from V and 4 bases from J, the junction contained 9 bases not matched to a gene. Per the germline V gene, CDR1 is GTSNPN and CDR2 is SVGIG (reference sequence).

The sample holds a few counts of this clone. The gene calls are TRBV18 and TRBJ2-2, with D maybe TRBD1 (6 bases). The CDR3 covers 14 residues. Germline assignment: CDR1 KGHSH and CDR2 LQKENI. The V and J ends lost 5 bases and 3 bases respectively, with 10 bases between them. CDR3 sequence (DNA): TGTGCCAGCTCATCGACAGGCTACACCGGGGAGCTGTTTTTT. Translated: CASSSTGYTGELFF.

The chain carries TRBV5-4 and TRBJ2-5; 9 bases fit TRBD1. Germline V CDR1 and CDR2: SGHNT, YYREEE (reference sequence). The V gene end was trimmed by 3 bases and the J gene end by 4 bases; junction bases not matched to a gene: 1. CDR3 length: 13 residues. The CDR3, as DNA: TGTGCCAGCAGCTGGGACAGGGCAGAGACCCAGTACTTC. Amino acids: CASSWDRAETQYF.

This sequence joins TRBV12-5 and TRBJ1-5, with D possibly TRBD1 on 5 matching bases. Trimming took 1 base from V and 7 from J, leaving 17 bases between them. The germline gives CDR1 LGHNT, CDR2 FRNRAP. The CDR3 covers 16 residues. The CDR3 region is CASGLEWGRPGQPQHF. The CDR3 DNA is TGTGCTAGTGGTTTGGAATGGGGGAGGCCCGGCCAGCCCCAGCATTTT.

The table lists this clone with a count of one. The chain employs TRBV4-3 and TRBJ1-1; the match to TRBD1 covers 8 bases. This CDR3 contains 15 residues. CDR1 and CDR2 (germline): LGHNA, YSLEER. Trimming took 1 base from V and 0 from J; bases not matched to a gene: 1. The CDR3 coding sequence is TGCGCCAGCAGCCAAGCCAGGGGGCTGAACACTGAAGCTTTCTTT. As protein: CASSQARGLNTEAFF.

The chain couples TRBV19 to TRBJ2-7; D gene ambiguous. The CDR3 has 11 amino acids. The germline V gene encodes CDR1 LNHDA and CDR2 SQIVND (reference sequence). The V end lost 6 bases, the J end lost 3 bases, and 6 bases lay between the germline ends. CDR3 in amino acids: CASRSGYEQYF. Here the CDR3 DNA reads TGTGCCAGTAGATCGGGCTACGAGCAGTACTTC.

This clone has just one count. The genes are TRBV6-5 and TRBJ1-2; maybe TRBD1 (6 bases). The CDR3 runs 11 residues. Germline-derived CDR1 and CDR2 are MNHEY and SVGAGI. The V and J ends lost 5 bases and 11 bases respectively, with 12 bases between them. In nucleotides, the CDR3 is TGTGCCAGCAGTAGGGGGGAGGGGTACACCTTC. It is translated as CASSRGEGYTF.

The rearrangement uses TRBV9 and TRBJ2-7; 7 nucleotides align to TRBD2. CDR3 length: 13 residues. The J segment lost 6 bases and the V segment lost 4 bases, leaving 7 bases of the junction unmatched. Germline V gene lookup returns CDR1 SGDLS and CDR2 YYNGEE. For the CDR3, the DNA is TGTGCCAGCAGCCCGGGGGAGGGATTCGAGCAGTACTTC. Residues: CASSPGEGFEQYF.

DNA of the CDR3: TGTGCCAGCTCACCAGAATCGACAGGGCGACAGCCCCAGCATTTT. Amino acids: CASSPESTGRQPQHF. This rearrangement joins TRBV18 to TRBJ1-5, with TRBD1 identical over 7 bases. Germline V gene data show CDR1 as KGHSH and CDR2 as LQKENI. The CDR3 sequence is 15 residues long. The trim removed 2 bases at V and 7 bases at J, leaving 8 bases unmatched.